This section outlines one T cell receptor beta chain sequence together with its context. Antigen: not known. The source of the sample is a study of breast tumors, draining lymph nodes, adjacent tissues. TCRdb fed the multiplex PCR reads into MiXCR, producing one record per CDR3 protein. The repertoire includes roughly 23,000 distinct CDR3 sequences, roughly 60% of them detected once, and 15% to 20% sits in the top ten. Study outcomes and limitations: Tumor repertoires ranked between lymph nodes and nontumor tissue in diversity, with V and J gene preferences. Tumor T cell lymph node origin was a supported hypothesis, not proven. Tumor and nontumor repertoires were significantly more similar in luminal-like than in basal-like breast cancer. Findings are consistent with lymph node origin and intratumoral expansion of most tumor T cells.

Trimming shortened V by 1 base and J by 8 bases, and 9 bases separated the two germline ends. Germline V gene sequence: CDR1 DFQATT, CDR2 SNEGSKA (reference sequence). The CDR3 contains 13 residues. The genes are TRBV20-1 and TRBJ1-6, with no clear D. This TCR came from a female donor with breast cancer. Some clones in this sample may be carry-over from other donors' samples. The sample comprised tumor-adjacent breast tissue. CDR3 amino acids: CSARARAYSPLHF. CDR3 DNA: TGCAGTGCTAGAGCTAGGGCCTATTCACCCCTCCACTTT.